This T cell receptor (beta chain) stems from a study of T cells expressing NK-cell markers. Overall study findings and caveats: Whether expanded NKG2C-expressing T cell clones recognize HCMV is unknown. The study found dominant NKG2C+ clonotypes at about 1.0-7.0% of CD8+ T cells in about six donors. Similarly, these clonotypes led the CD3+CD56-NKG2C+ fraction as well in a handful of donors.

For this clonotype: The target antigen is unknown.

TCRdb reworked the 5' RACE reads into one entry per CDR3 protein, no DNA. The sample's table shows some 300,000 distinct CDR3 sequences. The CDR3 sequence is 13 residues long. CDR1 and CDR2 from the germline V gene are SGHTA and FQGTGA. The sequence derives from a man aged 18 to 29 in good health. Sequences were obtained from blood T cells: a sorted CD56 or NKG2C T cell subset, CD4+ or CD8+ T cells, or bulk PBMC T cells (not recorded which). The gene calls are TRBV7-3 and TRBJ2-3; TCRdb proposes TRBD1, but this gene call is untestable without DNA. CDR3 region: CASTSLGSVPQYF.